This T cell receptor beta chain is drawn from a study of blood T cell repertoires in COVID-19 (dated by TCRdb to 2020 to 2021). Describing the broader study: Collaborator samples came from the United States, Italy and Spain and covered acute and convalescent phases of COVID-19. Deeply sampled blood TCRbeta repertoires from subjects exposed to, actively infected with, or recovered from COVID-19 were included in the dataset. The samples were drawn from two sources: the first 160 participants of the ongoing ImmuneRACE study, and 1,000 to 1,500 subjects contributed by 6 global collaborators. Where available, HLA class I and class II types were taken from metadata supplied by the sample provider and were not determined by assay-based typing. The repertoires were released in a freely available public database intended as a resource for research on the immune response to SARS-CoV-2. The sample metadata nearly always contained a de-identified subject ID, COVID-19 status, age in years and sex. The material from the prospective study consisted of cDNA or gDNA derived from T cells, B-cell-depleted T cells, or PBMCs. General findings and caveats noted by the study authors: Clinical and demographic metadata were provided uncurated, with the amount varying by source and participant.

On this clone itself: It has no known antigen specificity. Base-call qualities are not available, and no considerably larger clone is one nucleotide away.

V lost 7 bases and J lost 1 base; the stretch between them is 10 bases long. CDR1 is given as SQVTM and CDR2 as ANQGSEA, both from the germline V gene. The CDR3 covers 12 residues, taking in both the cysteine and the phenylalanine. The only DNA kept is the CDR3, 36 bases in frame from the first base. Collaborating institutions collected whole blood in K2EDTA tubes following their own protocols. For TCRbeta analysis, collaborators shipped samples as frozen whole blood, isolated PBMCs, or DNA extracted from either of those sample types. The immunoSEQ Assay, a bias-controlled multiplex PCR, was used to amplify TCRbeta CDR3 regions from genomic DNA. The paper's processing steps were these. Nucleated cell counts per sample were estimated from amplification of reference gene primers within the assay. Sequence reads were collapsed and filtered to measure the absolute abundance of every unique TCRbeta CDR3 rearrangement. For each sample, productive Simpson clonality was calculated by taking the square root of Simpson's diversity index across productive rearrangements. The table comes from immuneACCESS by way of TCRdb, which keeps in-frame sequences with V and J called. Part of the clones is missing from these tables; in studies checked, under half for an unresolved V gene and the rest for unknown reasons. V and J calls and clone size come straight from that table; D and trimming were deduced from the DNA. Recorded for this sample are about 220,000 clones; 84% of them occurred a single time. The ten largest account for about 2.1% of the sample.

The chain was built from TRBV29-1 and TRBJ1-2; the D segment cannot be called with confidence. The sequence was obtained from a woman aged 60-75 years with acute or convalescent COVID-19. Sequenced input: peripheral blood. The DNA is as follows: TGCAGCGACGGGGAGGATAACTATGGCTACACCTTC. It translates as CSDGEDNYGYTF. The entire variable domain, with the stretches around the CDR3 drawn from the reference TRBV29-1 and TRBJ1-2 proteins, is SAVISQKPSRDICQRGTSLTIQCQVDSQVTMMFWYRQQPGQSLTLIATANQGSEATYESGFVIDKFPISRPNLTFSTLTVSNMSPEDSSIYLCSDGEDNYGYTFGSGTRLTVV.